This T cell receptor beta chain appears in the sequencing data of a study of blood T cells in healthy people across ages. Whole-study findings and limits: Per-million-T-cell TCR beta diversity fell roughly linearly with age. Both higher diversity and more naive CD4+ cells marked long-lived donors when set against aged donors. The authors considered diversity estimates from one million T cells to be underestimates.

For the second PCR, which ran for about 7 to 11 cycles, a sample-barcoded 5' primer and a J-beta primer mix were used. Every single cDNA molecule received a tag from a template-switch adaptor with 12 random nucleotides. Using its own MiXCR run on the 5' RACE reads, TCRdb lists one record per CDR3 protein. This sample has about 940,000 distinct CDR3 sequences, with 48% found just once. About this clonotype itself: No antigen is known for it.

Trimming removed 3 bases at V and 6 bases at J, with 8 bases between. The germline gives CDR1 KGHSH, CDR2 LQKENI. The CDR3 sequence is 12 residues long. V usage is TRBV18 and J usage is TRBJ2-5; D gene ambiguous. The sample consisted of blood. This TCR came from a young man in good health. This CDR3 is CASSPVVQTQYF. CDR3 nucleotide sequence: TGTGCCAGCTCACCGGTTGTCCAGACCCAGTACTTC. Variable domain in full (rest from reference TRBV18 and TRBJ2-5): NAGVMQNPRHLVRRRGQEARLRCSPMKGHSHVYWYRQLPEEGLKFMVYLQKENIIDESGMPKERFSAEFPKEGPSILRIQQVVRGDSAAYFCASSPVVQTQYFGPGTRLLVL.